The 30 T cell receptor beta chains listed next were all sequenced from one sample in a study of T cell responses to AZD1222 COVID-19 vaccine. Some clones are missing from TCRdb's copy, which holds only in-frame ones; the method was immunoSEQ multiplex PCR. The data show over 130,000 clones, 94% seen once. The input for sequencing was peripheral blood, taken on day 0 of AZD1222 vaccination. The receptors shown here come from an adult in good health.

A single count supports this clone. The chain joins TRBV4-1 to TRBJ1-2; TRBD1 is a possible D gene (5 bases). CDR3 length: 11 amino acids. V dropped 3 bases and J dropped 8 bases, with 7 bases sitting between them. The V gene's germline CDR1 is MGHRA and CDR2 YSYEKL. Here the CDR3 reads CASSQGGGYTF. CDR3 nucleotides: TGCGCCAGCAGCCAGGGGGGAGGCTACACCTTC.

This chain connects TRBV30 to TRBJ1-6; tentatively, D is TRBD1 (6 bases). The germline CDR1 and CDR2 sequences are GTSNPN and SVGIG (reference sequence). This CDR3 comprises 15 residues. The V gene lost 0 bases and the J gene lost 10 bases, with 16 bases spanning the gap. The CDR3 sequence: CAWSVGTGPTSPLHF. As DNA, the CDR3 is TGTGCCTGGAGTGTAGGAACAGGGCCAACCTCACCCCTCCACTTT.

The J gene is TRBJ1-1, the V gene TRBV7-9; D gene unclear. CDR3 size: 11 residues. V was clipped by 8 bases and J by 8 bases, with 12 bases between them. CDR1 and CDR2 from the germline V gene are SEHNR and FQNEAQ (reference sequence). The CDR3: CASLGGIEAFF. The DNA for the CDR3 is TGTGCCAGCTTGGGAGGGATAGAAGCTTTCTTT.

CDR3 in DNA: TGTGCCAGCAGTCGGGGGATTGGCAATCAGCCCCAGCATTTT. Translated, it gives CASSRGIGNQPQHF. The chain links TRBV2 to TRBJ1-5; D is perhaps TRBD1 (5 bases). The CDR3 extends over 14 amino acids. The V end was cut by 5 bases, the J end by 2 bases, with 10 bases between. The V gene's germline CDR1 is SNHLY and CDR2 FYNNEI.

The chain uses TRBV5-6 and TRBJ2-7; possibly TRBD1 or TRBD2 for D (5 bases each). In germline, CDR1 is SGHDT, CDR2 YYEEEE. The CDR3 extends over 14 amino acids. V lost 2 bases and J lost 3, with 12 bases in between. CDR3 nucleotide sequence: TGTGCCAGCAGCTTTTGGGGGAACGGCTACGAGCAGTACGTC. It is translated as CASSFWGNGYEQYV.

In DNA, the CDR3 is TGTGCCAGTAGTATAGTTGGGACAGGGAGGAATGAGCAGTTCTTC. Its translation: CASSIVGTGRNEQFF. The genes are TRBV19 and TRBJ2-1, with 9 bases fitting TRBD1. The J segment lost 7 bases and the V segment lost 1 base, leaving 5 bases of the junction unmatched. The CDR3 has 15 residues. The V gene's germline CDR1 is LNHDA and CDR2 SQIVND (reference sequence).

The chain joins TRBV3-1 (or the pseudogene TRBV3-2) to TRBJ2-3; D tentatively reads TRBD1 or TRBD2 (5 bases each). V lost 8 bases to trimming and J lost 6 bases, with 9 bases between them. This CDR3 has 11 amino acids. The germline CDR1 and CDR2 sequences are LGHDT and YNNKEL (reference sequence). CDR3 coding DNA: TGTGCCAGCGAGGGGCCTGATACGCAGTATTTT. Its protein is CASEGPDTQYF.

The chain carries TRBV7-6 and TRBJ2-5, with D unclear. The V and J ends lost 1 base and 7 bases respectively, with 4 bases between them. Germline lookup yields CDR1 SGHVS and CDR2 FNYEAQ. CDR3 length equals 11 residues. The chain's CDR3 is CASSLDGTQYF. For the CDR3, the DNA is TGTGCCAGCAGCTTAGATGGGACCCAGTACTTC. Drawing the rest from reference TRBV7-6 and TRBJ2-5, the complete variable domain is GAGVSQSPRYKVTKRGQDVALRCDPISGHVSLYWYRQALGQGPEFLTYFNYEAQQDKSGLPNDRFSAERPEGSISTLTIQRTEQRDSAMYRCASSLDGTQYFGPGTRLLVL.

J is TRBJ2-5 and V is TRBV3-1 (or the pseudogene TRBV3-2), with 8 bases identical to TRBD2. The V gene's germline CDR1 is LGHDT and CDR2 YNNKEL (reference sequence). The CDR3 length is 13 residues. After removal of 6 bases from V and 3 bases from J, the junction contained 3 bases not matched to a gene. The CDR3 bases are TGTGCCAGCAGACTAGCGGTAGAAGAGACCCAGTACTTC. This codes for CASRLAVEETQYF.

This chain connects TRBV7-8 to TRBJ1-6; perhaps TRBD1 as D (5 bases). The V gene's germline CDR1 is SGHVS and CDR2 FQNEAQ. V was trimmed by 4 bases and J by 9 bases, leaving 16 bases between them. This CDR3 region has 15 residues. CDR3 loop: CASSSYGGILSPLHF. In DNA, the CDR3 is TGTGCCAGCAGCTCTTATGGGGGGATACTTTCACCCCTCCACTTT.

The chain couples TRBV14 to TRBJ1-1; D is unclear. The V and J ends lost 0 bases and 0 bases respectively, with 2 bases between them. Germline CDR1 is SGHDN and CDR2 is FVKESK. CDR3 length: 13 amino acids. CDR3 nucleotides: TGTGCCAGCAGCCAAGATTTGAACACTGAAGCTTTCTTT. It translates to CASSQDLNTEAFF. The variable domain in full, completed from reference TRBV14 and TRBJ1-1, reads EAGVTQFPSHSVIEKGQTVTLRCDPISGHDNLYWYRRVMGKEIKFLLHFVKESKQDESGMPNNRFLAERTGGTYSTLKVQPAELEDSGVYFCASSQDLNTEAFFGQGTRLTVV.

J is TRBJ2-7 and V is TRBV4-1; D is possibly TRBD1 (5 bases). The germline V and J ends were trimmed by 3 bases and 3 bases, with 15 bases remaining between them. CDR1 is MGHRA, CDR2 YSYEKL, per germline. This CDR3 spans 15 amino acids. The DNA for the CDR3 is TGCGCCAGCAGCCACAATATTGTAGGGGACTACGAGCAGTACGTC. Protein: CASSHNIVGDYEQYV.

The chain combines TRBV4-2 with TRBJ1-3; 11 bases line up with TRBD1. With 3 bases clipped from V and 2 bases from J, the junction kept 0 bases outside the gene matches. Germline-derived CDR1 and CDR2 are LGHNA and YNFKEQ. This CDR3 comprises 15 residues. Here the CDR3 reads CASSQGQGAGNTIYF. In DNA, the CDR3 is TGTGCCAGCAGCCAGGGACAGGGGGCTGGAAACACCATATATTTT.

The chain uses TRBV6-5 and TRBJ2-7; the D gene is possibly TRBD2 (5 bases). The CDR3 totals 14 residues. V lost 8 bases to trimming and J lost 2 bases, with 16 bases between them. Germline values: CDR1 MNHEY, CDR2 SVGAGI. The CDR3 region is CASAWESRAYEQYV. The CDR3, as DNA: TGTGCCAGCGCCTGGGAGAGTCGGGCCTACGAGCAGTACGTC.

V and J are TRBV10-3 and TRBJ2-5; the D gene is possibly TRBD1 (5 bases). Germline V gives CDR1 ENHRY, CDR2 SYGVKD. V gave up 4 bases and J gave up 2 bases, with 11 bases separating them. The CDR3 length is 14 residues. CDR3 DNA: TGTGCCATCAGTGGGGGCGGAACGCAAGAGACCCAGTACTTC. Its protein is CAISGGGTQETQYF.

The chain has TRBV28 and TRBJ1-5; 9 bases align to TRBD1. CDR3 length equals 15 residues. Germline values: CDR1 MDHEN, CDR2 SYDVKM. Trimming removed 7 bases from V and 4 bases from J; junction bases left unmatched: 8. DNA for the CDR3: TGTGCCAGCATCGTAACAGGGGGCCCGAATCAGCCCCAGCATTTT. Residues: CASIVTGGPNQPQHF. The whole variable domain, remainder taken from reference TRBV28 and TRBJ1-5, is DVKVTQSSRYLVKRTGEKVFLECVQDMDHENMFWYRQDPGLGLRLIYFSYDVKMKEKGDIPEGYSVSREKKERFSLILESASTNQTSMYLCASIVTGGPNQPQHFGDGTRLSIL.

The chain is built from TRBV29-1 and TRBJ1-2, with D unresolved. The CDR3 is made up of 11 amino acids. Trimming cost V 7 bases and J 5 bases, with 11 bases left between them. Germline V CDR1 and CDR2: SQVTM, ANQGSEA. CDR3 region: CSARTAYGYTF. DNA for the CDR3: TGCAGCGCCAGAACAGCTTATGGCTACACCTTC.

The CDR3 DNA is TGTGCCAGCAGCCGGACACCGAACACTGAAGCTTTCTTT. Amino acids: CASSRTPNTEAFF. V usage is TRBV7-9 and J usage is TRBJ1-1; TRBD1 might be the D (5 bases). The V gene's germline CDR1 is SEHNR and CDR2 FQNEAQ (reference sequence). The CDR3 loop spans 13 amino acids. Between the trimmed V and J ends, which lost 5 bases and 1 base, there was a span of 8 bases.

Written as DNA, the CDR3 is TGTGCCAGCAGTCTAACTCGGACCCCGTTTTATGGCTACACCTTC. Protein sequence: CASSLTRTPFYGYTF. The J gene is TRBJ1-2, the V gene TRBV3-1 (or the pseudogene TRBV3-2); D is unclear. Germline CDR1 and CDR2: LGHDT and YNNKEL (reference sequence). V was clipped by 6 bases and J by 5 bases, with 19 bases between them. CDR3 size: 15 residues.

CDR3 nucleotides: TGTGCCAGCATCCCTAGGCTTGCGGGGGACACCGGGGAGCTGTTTTTT. Its translation is CASIPRLAGDTGELFF. The chain joins TRBV7-9 to TRBJ2-2; TRBD2 matches 7 bases. Germline V lookup: CDR1 SEHNR, CDR2 FQNEAQ (reference sequence). V shed 7 bases, J shed 3 bases, and the junction held 11 bases outside the gene matches. This CDR3 is 16 amino acids long.

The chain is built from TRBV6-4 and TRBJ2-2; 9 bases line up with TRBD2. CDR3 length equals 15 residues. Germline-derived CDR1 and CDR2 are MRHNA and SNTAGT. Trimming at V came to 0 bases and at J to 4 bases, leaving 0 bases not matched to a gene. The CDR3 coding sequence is TGTGCCAGCAGTGACTCTAGCGGGGGCACCGGGGAGCTGTTTTTT. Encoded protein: CASSDSSGGTGELFF.

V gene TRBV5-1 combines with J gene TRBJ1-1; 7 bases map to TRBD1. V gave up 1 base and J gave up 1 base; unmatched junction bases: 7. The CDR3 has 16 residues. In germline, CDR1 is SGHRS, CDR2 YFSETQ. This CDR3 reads CASSLTGQLRNTEAFF. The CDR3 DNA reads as TGCGCCAGCAGCTTGACGGGACAGCTCAGGAACACTGAAGCTTTCTTT.

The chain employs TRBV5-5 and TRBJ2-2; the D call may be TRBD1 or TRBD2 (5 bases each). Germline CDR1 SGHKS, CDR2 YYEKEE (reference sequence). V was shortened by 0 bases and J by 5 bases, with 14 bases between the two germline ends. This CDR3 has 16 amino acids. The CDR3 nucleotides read TGTGCCAGCAGCTTGGGAGGGGCGGGTCGAACCGGGGAGCTGTTTTTT. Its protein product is CASSLGGAGRTGELFF.

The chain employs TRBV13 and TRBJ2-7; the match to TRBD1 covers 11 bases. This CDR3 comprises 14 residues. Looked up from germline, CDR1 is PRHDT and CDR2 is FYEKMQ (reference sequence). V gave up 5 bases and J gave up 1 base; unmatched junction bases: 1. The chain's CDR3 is CASSRDRGSYEQYV. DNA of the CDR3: TGTGCCAGCAGCCGGGACAGGGGGTCCTACGAGCAGTACGTC.

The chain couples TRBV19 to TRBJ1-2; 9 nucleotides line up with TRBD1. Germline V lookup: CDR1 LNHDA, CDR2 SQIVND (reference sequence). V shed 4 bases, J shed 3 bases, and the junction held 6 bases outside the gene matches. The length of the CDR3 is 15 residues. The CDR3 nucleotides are TGTGCCAGTAGTACCCGGACAGGGGTTGACTATGGCTACACCTTC. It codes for CASSTRTGVDYGYTF.

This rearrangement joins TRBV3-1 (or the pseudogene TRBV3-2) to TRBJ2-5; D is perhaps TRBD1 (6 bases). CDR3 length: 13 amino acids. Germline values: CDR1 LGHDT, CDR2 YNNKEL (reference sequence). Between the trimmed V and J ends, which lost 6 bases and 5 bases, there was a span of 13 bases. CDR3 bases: TGTGCCAGCAGTGGAACAGGGTTGGAGACCCAGTACTTC. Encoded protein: CASSGTGLETQYF.

The CDR3 DNA follows: TGTGCCAGCTCTGGATCTGGATATGGCTACACCTTC. Translating gives CASSGSGYGYTF. The chain employs TRBV7-9 and TRBJ1-2; the D is unclear. The V end lost 8 bases, the J end lost 5 bases, and 12 bases lay between the germline ends. The CDR3 spans 12 residues. Germline V gene lookup returns CDR1 SEHNR and CDR2 FQNEAQ (reference sequence).

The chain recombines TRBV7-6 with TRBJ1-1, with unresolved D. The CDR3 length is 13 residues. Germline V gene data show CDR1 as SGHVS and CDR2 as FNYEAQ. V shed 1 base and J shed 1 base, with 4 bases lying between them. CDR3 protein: CASSLEQNTEAFF. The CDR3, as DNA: TGTGCCAGCAGCTTAGAACAGAACACTGAAGCTTTCTTT.

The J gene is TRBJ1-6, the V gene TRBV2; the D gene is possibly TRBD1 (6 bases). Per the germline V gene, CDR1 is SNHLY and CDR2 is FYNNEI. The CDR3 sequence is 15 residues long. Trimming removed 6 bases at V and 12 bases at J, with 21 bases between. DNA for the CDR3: TGTGCCAGCAGGATGGACTCAGGACAGAATGAACCCCTCCACTTT. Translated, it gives CASRMDSGQNEPLHF.

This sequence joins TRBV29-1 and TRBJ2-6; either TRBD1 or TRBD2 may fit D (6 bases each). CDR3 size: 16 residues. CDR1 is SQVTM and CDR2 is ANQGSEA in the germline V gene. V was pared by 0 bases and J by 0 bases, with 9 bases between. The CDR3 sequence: CSVEEGGGSGANVLTF. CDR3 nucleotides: TGCAGCGTTGAAGAAGGGGGAGGCTCTGGGGCCAACGTCCTGACTTTC.